This entry is about one T cell receptor (beta chain). This entry comes from a study of blood T cell repertoires in COVID-19. For the study at large: The United States, Italy and Spain were the sources of the acute and convalescent COVID-19 samples. PBMCs, B-cell-depleted T cells, or T cells were the source of the cDNA or gDNA that made up the material.

V was cut by 0 bases and J by 3 bases, with 10 bases left in between. Germline V CDR1 and CDR2: SGHRS, YFSETQ. This CDR3 comprises 15 residues. Original processing notes: The assay estimated nucleated cells by amplifying reference gene primers. Profiled with immunoSEQ multiplex PCR; TCRdb holds only in-frame clones, not every one. V and J calls and clone size are as listed in that table; D and trimming were resolved from the DNA. This sample yields 220,000 or so clones, of which 70% to 90% are seen a single time; roughly 2.8% belongs to the top ten. The TCR was taken from a man in his forties or fifties who had recovered from COVID-19. The specimen sequenced was peripheral blood. V usage is TRBV5-1 and J usage is TRBJ2-1; D perhaps matches TRBD1 (5 bases). This CDR3 is CASSLEAGNYNEQFF. In nucleotides, the CDR3 is TGCGCCAGCAGCTTGGAAGCAGGGAACTACAATGAGCAGTTCTTC.